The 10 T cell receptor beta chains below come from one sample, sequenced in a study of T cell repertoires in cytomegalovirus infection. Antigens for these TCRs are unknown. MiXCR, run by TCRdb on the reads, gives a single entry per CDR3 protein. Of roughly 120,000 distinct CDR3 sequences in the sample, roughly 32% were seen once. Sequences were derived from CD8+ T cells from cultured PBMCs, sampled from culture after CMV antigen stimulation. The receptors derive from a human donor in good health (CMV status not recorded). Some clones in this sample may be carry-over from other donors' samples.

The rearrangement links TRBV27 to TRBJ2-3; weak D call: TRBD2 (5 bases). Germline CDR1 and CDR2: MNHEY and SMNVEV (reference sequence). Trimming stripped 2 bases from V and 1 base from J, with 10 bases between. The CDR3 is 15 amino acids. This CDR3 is CASSLGLGGTDTQYF. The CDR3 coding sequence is TGTGCCAGCAGTTTAGGATTGGGAGGCACAGATACGCAGTATTTT.

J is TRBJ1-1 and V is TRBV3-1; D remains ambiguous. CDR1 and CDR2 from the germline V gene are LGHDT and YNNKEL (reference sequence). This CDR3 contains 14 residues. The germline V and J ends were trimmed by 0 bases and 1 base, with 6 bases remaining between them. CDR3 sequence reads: CASSQESGNTEAFF. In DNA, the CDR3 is TGTGCCAGCAGCCAAGAGTCCGGGAACACTGAAGCTTTCTTT. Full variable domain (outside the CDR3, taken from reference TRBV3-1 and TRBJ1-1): DTAVSQTPKYLVTQMGNDKSIKCEQNLGHDTMYWYKQDSKKFLKIMFSYNNKELIINETVPNRFSPKSPDKAHLNLHINSLELGDSAVYFCASSQESGNTEAFFGQGTRLTVV.

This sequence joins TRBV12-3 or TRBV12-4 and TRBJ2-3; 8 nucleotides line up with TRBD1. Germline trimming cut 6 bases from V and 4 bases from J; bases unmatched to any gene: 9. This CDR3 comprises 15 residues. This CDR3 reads CASRDAWTGSDTQYF. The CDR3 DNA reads TGTGCCAGCAGGGACGCTTGGACAGGGTCAGATACGCAGTATTTT.

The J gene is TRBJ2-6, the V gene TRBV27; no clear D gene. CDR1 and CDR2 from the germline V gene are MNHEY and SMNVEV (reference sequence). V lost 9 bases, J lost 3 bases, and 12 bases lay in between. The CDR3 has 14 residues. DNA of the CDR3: TGTGCCAGTAAAGTGGAAGTTGGGGCCAACGTCCTGACTTTC. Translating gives CASKVEVGANVLTF.

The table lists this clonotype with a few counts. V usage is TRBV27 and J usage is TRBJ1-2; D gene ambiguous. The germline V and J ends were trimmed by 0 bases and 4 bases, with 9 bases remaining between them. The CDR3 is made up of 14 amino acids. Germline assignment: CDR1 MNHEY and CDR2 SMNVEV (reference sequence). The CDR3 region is CASSLSPGPYGYTF. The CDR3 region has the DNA TGTGCCAGCAGTTTATCCCCCGGACCCTATGGCTACACCTTC.

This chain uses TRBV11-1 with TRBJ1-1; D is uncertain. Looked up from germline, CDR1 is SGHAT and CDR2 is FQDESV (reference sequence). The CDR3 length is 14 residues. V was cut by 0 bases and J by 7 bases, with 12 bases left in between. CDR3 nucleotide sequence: TGTGCCAGCAGCTTAGCGGGCCCTGGTTATGAAGCTTTCTTT. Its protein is CASSLAGPGYEAFF.

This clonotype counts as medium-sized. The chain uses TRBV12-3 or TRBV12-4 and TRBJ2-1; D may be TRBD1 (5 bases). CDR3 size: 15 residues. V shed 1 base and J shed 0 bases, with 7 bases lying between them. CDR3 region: CASSLGQSSYNEQFF. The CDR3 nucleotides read TGTGCCAGCAGTTTAGGACAGAGCTCCTACAATGAGCAGTTCTTC.

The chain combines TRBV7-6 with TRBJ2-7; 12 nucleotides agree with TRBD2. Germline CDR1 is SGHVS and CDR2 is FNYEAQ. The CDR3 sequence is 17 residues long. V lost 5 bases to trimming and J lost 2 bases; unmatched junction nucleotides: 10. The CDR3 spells CASSATLPSGGAYEQYF. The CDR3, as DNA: TGTGCCAGCAGCGCGACACTTCCTAGCGGGGGGGCCTACGAGCAGTACTTC.

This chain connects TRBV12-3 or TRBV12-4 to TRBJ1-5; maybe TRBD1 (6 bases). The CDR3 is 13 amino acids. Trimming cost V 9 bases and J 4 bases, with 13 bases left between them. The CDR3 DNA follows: TGTGCCAGTGGCGGGGGCTTTAATCAGCCCCAGCATTTT. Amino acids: CASGGGFNQPQHF.

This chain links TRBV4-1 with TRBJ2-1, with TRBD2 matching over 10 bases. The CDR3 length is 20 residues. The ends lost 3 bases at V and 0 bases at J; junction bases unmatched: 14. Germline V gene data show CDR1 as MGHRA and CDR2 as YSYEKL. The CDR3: CASSHPKPGLAENSYNEQFF. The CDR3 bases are TGCGCCAGCAGCCACCCAAAACCCGGACTAGCGGAAAACTCCTACAATGAGCAGTTCTTC.